One and the same sample provided the 27 T cell receptor beta chains below, sequenced in a study of shared clonotypes between healthy human individuals. Assay used: immunoSEQ multiplex PCR; TCRdb lists only in-frame clones, some missing. The sample contains fewer than 3 million clones, about 90% of which appear only once. The source material was naive CD4+ T cells from PBMCs. Subset given: CD45RA+ positively selected. All receptors come from a man in his late teens or twenties in good health. Some clones in this sample may be carry-over from other donors' samples.

The J gene is TRBJ2-3, the V gene TRBV5-1; 9 bases are shared with TRBD1. CDR1 and CDR2 (germline): SGHRS, YFSETQ. The J segment lost 2 bases and the V segment lost 3 bases, leaving 10 bases of the junction unmatched. The CDR3 runs 17 residues. DNA of the CDR3: TGCGCCAGCAGCTCAACCGGGACAGGGCCTGCCACAGATACGCAGTATTTT. Encoded protein: CASSSTGTGPATDTQYF.

This clone was observed once. This rearrangement joins TRBV5-1 to TRBJ2-7, with D tentatively TRBD1 or TRBD2 (6 bases each). This CDR3 has 15 amino acids. CDR1 is SGHRS and CDR2 is YFSETQ in the germline V gene. Trimming pared 4 bases from V and 6 bases from J, leaving 20 bases between. The chain's CDR3 is CASSARGAQPIEQYF. The CDR3 DNA follows: TGCGCCAGCAGCGCGAGGGGGGCTCAACCGATCGAGCAGTACTTC.

Notes on this clone: The same CDR3 also results from other DNA sequences found in this sample. The rearrangement links TRBV20-1 to TRBJ2-1; maybe TRBD2 (6 bases). The CDR3 is made up of 11 amino acids. V shed 6 bases and J shed 7 bases, with 10 bases lying between them. Per the germline V gene, CDR1 is DFQATT and CDR2 is SNEGSKA (reference sequence). The CDR3 here is CSATRGNEQFF. CDR3 coding DNA: TGCAGTGCAACACGGGGGAATGAGCAGTTCTTC.

CDR3 sequence reads: CASSFISGSSYEQYF. The CDR3 bases are TGCGCCAGCAGCTTTATATCCGGAAGCTCCTACGAGCAGTACTTC. The chain recombines TRBV5-1 with TRBJ2-7; no clear D gene. With 2 bases removed from V and 0 bases from J, the gap between germline ends came to 12 bases. Per the germline V gene, CDR1 is SGHRS and CDR2 is YFSETQ. The CDR3 totals 15 residues.

The genes are TRBV5-1 and TRBJ1-4; no definite D call. This CDR3 contains 16 residues. In germline, CDR1 is SGHRS, CDR2 YFSETQ. V lost 0 bases and J lost 10, with 19 bases in between. The CDR3 DNA reads as TGCGCCAGCAGCTTGGCCGAGTCCTTGAGTACCGGAAAACTGTTTTTT. This encodes CASSLAESLSTGKLFF.

The chain combines TRBV7-8 with TRBJ2-3; TRBD2 matches at 9 bases. Germline V gene sequence: CDR1 SGHVS, CDR2 FQNEAQ. This CDR3 region has 14 residues. Unmatched junction bases numbered 2, after V lost 6 bases and J lost 1 base. The CDR3 loop reads CASRKREGTDTQYF. In nucleotides, the CDR3 is TGTGCCAGCAGGAAGCGGGAGGGCACAGATACGCAGTATTTT.

The DNA of the CDR3 is TGTGCCAGCAGCCCCTGGCGGGAGGGCTCTGGGGCCAACGTCCTGACTTTC. This codes for CASSPWREGSGANVLTF. V usage is TRBV11-2 and J usage is TRBJ2-6, with 9 nucleotides matching TRBD2. V shed 5 bases, J shed 0 bases, and the junction held 5 bases outside the gene matches. There are 17 residues in the CDR3. CDR1 and CDR2 from the germline V gene are SGHAT and FQNNGV.

CDR3 sequence reads: CASSLSGSMSYEQYF. The CDR3 DNA reads TGTGCCAGCAGCTTGAGCGGGAGTATGTCCTACGAGCAGTACTTC. This chain uses TRBV7-8 with TRBJ2-7; 8 positions match TRBD2. The CDR3 runs to 15 residues. Unmatched junction bases numbered 5, after V lost 3 bases and J lost 1 base. CDR1 and CDR2 (germline): SGHVS, FQNEAQ.

In the case of this clone: Additional DNA sequences in this sample encode the identical CDR3. The chain employs TRBV5-1 and TRBJ2-2; the match to TRBD1 covers 9 bases. Germline assignment: CDR1 SGHRS and CDR2 YFSETQ. CDR3 size: 15 residues. J gave up 1 base and V 3 bases, and 1 base lay outside the gene matches. CDR3 coding DNA: TGCGCCAGCAGCTGGGACAGGGTGAACACCGGGGAGCTGTTTTTT. Its protein product is CASSWDRVNTGELFF. Filled out from reference TRBV5-1 and TRBJ2-2, the complete variable domain reads KAGVTQTPRYLIKTRGQQVTLSCSPISGHRSVSWYQQTPGQGLQFLFEYFSETQRNKGNFPGRFSGRQFSNSRSEMNVSTLELGDSALYLCASSWDRVNTGELFFGEGSRLTVL.

The V gene is TRBV28, the J gene TRBJ1-4; D not resolved. The germline V gene encodes CDR1 MDHEN and CDR2 SYDVKM. The CDR3 runs to 15 residues. Trimming shortened V by 5 bases and J by 0 bases, and 10 bases separated the two germline ends. This chain's CDR3 is CASSLRLATNEKLFF. CDR3 coding DNA: TGTGCCAGCAGTCTGCGACTTGCAACTAATGAAAAACTGTTTTTT.

The chain uses TRBV18 and TRBJ2-7; D is uncertain. Germline assignment: CDR1 KGHSH and CDR2 LQKENI. The CDR3 totals 14 residues. V lost 9 bases to trimming and J lost 2 bases, with 17 bases between them. CDR3 bases: TGTGCCAGTCGGCCCTCCCGGGCCACCTACGAGCAGTACTTC. It specifies CASRPSRATYEQYF.

The chain recombines TRBV7-3 with TRBJ2-1, with 9 bases aligning to TRBD2. With V trimmed by 5 bases and J by 4 bases, 9 bases remained unmatched. Germline V gives CDR1 SGHTA, CDR2 FQGTGA. This CDR3 contains 16 residues. The CDR3 nucleotides read TGTGCCAGCAGCCCGAGGCCTAGCGGGGCATACAATGAGCAGTTCTTC. Its translation: CASSPRPSGAYNEQFF.

The chain recombines TRBV25-1 with TRBJ2-7, with D tentatively TRBD1 (5 bases). CDR1 is MGHDK, CDR2 SYGVNS, per germline. The CDR3 sequence is 11 residues long. Between the trimmed V and J ends, which lost 6 bases and 4 bases, there was a span of 7 bases. The DNA for the CDR3 is TGTGCCAGCAGCTCAGGGTACGAGCAGTACTTC. Translating gives CASSSGYEQYF.

The rearrangement joins TRBV13 to TRBJ2-1, with D possibly matching TRBD2 (6 bases). Germline lookup yields CDR1 PRHDT and CDR2 FYEKMQ (reference sequence). There are 14 residues in the CDR3. The ends were cut back, 5 bases at V and 5 bases at J, with 13 bases in the middle. This chain's CDR3 is CASSPRGSNNEQFF. Here the CDR3 DNA reads TGTGCCAGCAGCCCCCGGGGGTCCAACAATGAGCAGTTCTTC.

This sequence joins TRBV11-2 and TRBJ2-7; a possible D gene is TRBD2 (6 bases). Germline V CDR1 and CDR2: SGHAT, FQNNGV. The CDR3 extends over 14 amino acids. V gave up 4 bases and J gave up 3 bases, with 13 bases separating them. The CDR3 loop is CASSSPQAGYEQYF. DNA of the CDR3: TGTGCCAGCAGCTCCCCTCAAGCGGGCTACGAGCAGTACTTC.

The chain links TRBV4-2 to TRBJ1-5, with D maybe TRBD1 (5 bases). The CDR3 covers 15 residues. The V gene lost 0 bases and the J gene lost 6 bases, with 12 bases spanning the gap. CDR1 and CDR2 (germline): LGHNA, YNFKEQ. CDR3 region: CASSQDPRGAQPQHF. In DNA form, the CDR3 reads TGTGCCAGCAGCCAAGACCCGAGGGGAGCTCAGCCCCAGCATTTT.

Details on this clone: The sample has other DNA sequences that encode this CDR3 too. The chain has TRBV28 and TRBJ2-7; 9 positions agree with TRBD1. V trimming: 4 bases; J trimming: 3 bases; junction bases outside the gene matches: 4. Germline V gene sequence: CDR1 MDHEN, CDR2 SYDVKM. CDR3 length: 14 residues. The DNA for the CDR3 is TGTGCCAGCAGTTCCCCGGGACAGGGCTACGAGCAGTACTTC. It codes for CASSSPGQGYEQYF.

The gene calls are TRBV28 and TRBJ2-2; D perhaps matches TRBD1 (5 bases). V lost 5 bases and J 0 bases, leaving 13 bases between the germline ends. The CDR3 is 16 amino acids. The V gene's germline CDR1 is MDHEN and CDR2 SYDVKM. CDR3 DNA sequence: TGTGCCAGCAGTGTCGGGCCCAGGGCGAACACCGGGGAGCTGTTTTTT. As protein: CASSVGPRANTGELFF. Supplemented by reference TRBV28 and TRBJ2-2, the full variable domain reads DVKVTQSSRYLVKRTGEKVFLECVQDMDHENMFWYRQDPGLGLRLIYFSYDVKMKEKGDIPEGYSVSREKKERFSLILESASTNQTSMYLCASSVGPRANTGELFFGEGSRLTVL.

V usage is TRBV28 and J usage is TRBJ1-2; 7 bases fit TRBD1. The CDR3 spans 14 residues. The trim removed 6 bases at V and 5 bases at J, leaving 9 bases unmatched. CDR1 and CDR2 from the germline V gene are MDHEN and SYDVKM. For the CDR3, the DNA is TGTGCCAGCAGCAAGACAGGGCTCGGGTATGGCTACACCTTC. It codes for CASSKTGLGYGYTF.

With regard to this clone: The same CDR3 arises from other DNA sequences in this sample as well. This chain links TRBV5-4 with TRBJ1-1; D call uncertain. The V gene lost 0 bases and the J gene lost 0 bases, with 6 bases spanning the gap. In germline, CDR1 is SGHNT, CDR2 YYREEE (reference sequence). There are 14 residues in the CDR3. DNA for the CDR3: TGTGCCAGCAGCTTGGACAGCCTGAACACTGAAGCTTTCTTT. Protein sequence: CASSLDSLNTEAFF.

The chain couples TRBV4-1 to TRBJ1-3, with TRBD1 identical over 8 bases. After removal of 2 bases from V and 6 bases from J, the junction contained 6 bases not matched to a gene. CDR3 length equals 15 residues. In germline, CDR1 is MGHRA, CDR2 YSYEKL. The CDR3 DNA is TGCGCCAGCAGCCAACTGACAGGGGTGGCAAACACCATATATTTT. Encoded protein: CASSQLTGVANTIYF.

The chain links TRBV20-1 to TRBJ1-2; D gene unclear. The CDR3 has 10 amino acids. Trimming stripped 5 bases from V and 6 bases from J, with 7 bases between. Germline lookup yields CDR1 DFQATT and CDR2 SNEGSKA (reference sequence). The CDR3 DNA follows: TGCAGTGCTCAATTTAATGGCTACACCTTC. It encodes CSAQFNGYTF.

J is TRBJ2-3 and V is TRBV5-1, with a weak D call TRBD2 (6 bases). Germline CDR1 reads SGHRS; CDR2 reads YFSETQ. V lost 4 bases, J lost 2 bases, and 14 bases lay in between. This CDR3 is built from 15 residues. The CDR3 DNA follows: TGCGCCAGCAGCCTCGGGACTCCAGACACAGATACGCAGTATTTT. Amino acid sequence: CASSLGTPDTDTQYF.

The chain links TRBV9 to TRBJ1-1; possible D gene TRBD1, 5 bases. V lost 0 bases to trimming and J lost 5 bases, with 20 bases between them. Germline V gene sequence: CDR1 SGDLS, CDR2 YYNGEE. The CDR3 runs to 17 residues. The CDR3, as DNA: TGTGCCAGCAGCGTAGGATCTCAAAGCCGGGGGAGGACTGAAGCTTTCTTT. Translation: CASSVGSQSRGRTEAFF.

The CDR3 here is CASSATGGTTNEKLFF. CDR3 sequence (DNA): TGTGCCAGCAGCGCCACAGGGGGCACAACTAATGAAAAACTGTTTTTT. This sequence joins TRBV9 and TRBJ1-4; 9 bases align to TRBD1. The germline V gene encodes CDR1 SGDLS and CDR2 YYNGEE. The CDR3 is made up of 16 amino acids. Trimming removed 3 bases from V and 0 bases from J; junction bases left unmatched: 3.

The chain has TRBV5-5 and TRBJ1-5, with 8 bases matching TRBD1. This CDR3 comprises 16 residues. CDR1 is SGHKS and CDR2 is YYEKEE in the germline V gene (reference sequence). V shed 0 bases, J shed 4 bases, and the junction held 6 bases outside the gene matches. DNA for the CDR3: TGTGCCAGCAGCTTGGTATACAGGGGGTGGAATCAGCCCCAGCATTTT. Its protein is CASSLVYRGWNQPQHF. Using reference TRBV5-5 and TRBJ1-5 for the parts outside the CDR3, the full variable domain is DAGVTQSPTHLIKTRGQQVTLRCSPISGHKSVSWYQQVLGQGPQFIFQYYEKEERGRGNFPDRFSARQFPNYSSELNVNALLLGDSALYLCASSLVYRGWNQPQHFGDGTRLSIL.

The chain employs TRBV14 and TRBJ1-1; D gene uncertain. V was pared by 8 bases and J by 11 bases, with 18 bases between. Germline V gene lookup returns CDR1 SGHDN and CDR2 FVKESK. The CDR3 length is 12 residues. CDR3 loop: CASSNVGVVAFF. Here the CDR3 DNA reads TGTGCCAGCTCCAACGTGGGAGTGGTCGCTTTCTTT.